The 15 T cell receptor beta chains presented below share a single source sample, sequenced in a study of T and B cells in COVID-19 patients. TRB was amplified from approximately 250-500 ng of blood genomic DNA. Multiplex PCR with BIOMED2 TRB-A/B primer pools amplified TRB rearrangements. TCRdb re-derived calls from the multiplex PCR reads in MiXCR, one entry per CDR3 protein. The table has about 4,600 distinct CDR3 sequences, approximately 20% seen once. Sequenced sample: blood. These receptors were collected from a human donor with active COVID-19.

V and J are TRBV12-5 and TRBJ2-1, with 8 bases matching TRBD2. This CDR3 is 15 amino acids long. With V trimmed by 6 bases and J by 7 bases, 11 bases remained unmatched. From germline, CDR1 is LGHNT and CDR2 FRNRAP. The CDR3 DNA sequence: TGTGCTAGTGGCATATCTAGCGGGCAAATAAATGAGCAGTTCTTC. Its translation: CASGISSGQINEQFF.

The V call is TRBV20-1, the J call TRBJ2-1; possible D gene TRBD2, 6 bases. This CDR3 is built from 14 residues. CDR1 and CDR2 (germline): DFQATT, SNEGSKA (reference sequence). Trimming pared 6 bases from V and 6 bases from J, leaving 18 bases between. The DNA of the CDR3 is TGCAGTGCGACCGGGACTCAAGGCCGCAATGAGCAGTTCTTC. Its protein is CSATGTQGRNEQFF.

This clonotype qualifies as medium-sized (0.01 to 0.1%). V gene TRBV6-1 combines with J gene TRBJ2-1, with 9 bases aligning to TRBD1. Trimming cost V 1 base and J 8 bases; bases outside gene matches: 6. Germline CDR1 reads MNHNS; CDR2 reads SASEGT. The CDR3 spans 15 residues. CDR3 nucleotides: TGTGCCAGCAGTGAAGTGGGACAGGGACTCCATGAGCAGTTCTTC. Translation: CASSEVGQGLHEQFF.

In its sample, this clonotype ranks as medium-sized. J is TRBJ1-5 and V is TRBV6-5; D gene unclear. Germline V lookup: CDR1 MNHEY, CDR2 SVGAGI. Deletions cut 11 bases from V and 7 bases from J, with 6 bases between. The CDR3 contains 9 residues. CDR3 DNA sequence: TGTGCCGGAGGGCAGCCCCAGCATTTT. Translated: CAGGQPQHF.

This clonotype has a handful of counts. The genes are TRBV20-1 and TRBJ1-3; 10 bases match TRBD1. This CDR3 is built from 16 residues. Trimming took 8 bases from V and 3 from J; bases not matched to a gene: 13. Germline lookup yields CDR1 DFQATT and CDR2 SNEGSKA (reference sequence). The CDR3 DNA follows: TGCAGTTACCTACCCGCGGACAGGGGGTTTGGAAACACCATATATTTT. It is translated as CSYLPADRGFGNTIYF.

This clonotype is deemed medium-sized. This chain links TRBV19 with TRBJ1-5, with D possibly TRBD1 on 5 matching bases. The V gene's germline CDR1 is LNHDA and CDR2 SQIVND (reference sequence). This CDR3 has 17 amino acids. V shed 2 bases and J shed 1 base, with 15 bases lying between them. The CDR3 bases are TGTGCCAGTAGTATATCCTTCGGGGCGGGGAGCAATCAGCCCCAGCATTTT. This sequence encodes CASSISFGAGSNQPQHF.

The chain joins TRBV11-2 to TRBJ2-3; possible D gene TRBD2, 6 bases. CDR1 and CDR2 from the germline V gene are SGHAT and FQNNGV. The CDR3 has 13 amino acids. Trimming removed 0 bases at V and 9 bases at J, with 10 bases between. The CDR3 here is CASSLEAAGTQYF. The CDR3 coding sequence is TGTGCCAGCAGCTTAGAGGCTGCGGGAACGCAGTATTTT. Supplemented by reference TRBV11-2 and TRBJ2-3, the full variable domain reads EAGVAQSPRYKIIEKRQSVAFWCNPISGHATLYWYQQILGQGPKLLIQFQNNGVVDDSQLPKDRFSAERLKGVDSTLKIQPAKLEDSAVYLCASSLEAAGTQYFGPGTRLTVL.

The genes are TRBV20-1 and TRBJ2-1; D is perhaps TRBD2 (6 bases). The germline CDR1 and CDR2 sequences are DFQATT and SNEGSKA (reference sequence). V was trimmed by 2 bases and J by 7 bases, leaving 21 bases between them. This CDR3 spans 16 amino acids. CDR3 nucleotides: TGCAGTGCTAGAAAAACGGGAGTCTTCCAAACAAATGAGCAGTTCTTC. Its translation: CSARKTGVFQTNEQFF.

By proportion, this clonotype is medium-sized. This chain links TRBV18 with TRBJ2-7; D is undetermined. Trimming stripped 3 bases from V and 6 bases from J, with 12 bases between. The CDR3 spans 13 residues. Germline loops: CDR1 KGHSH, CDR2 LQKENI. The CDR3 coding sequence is TGTGCCAGCTCACCGGCAGGTTGGGGCGAGCAGTACTTC. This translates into CASSPAGWGEQYF.

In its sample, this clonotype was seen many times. The DNA for the CDR3 is TGTGCCAGCAGCCTCACGCAGTACGAGCAGTACTTC. Protein sequence: CASSLTQYEQYF. V and J are TRBV7-2 and TRBJ2-7; no clear D. V lost 5 bases and J lost 4, with 9 bases in between. The CDR3 extends over 12 amino acids. Germline V gene lookup returns CDR1 SGHTA and CDR2 FQGNSA.

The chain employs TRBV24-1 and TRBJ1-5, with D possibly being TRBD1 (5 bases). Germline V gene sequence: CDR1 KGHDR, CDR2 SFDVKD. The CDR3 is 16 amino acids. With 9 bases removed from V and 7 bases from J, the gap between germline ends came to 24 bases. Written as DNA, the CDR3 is TGTGCCACCGGACCCGGGGGACCCAGCTCCGGGCAGCCCCAGCATTTT. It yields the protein CATGPGGPSSGQPQHF.

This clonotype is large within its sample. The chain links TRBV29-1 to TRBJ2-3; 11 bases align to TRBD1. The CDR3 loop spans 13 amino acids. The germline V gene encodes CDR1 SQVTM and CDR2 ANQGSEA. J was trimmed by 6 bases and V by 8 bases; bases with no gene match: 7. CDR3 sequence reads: CSSGQGAGDTQYF. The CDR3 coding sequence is TGCAGCTCAGGACAGGGGGCCGGTGATACGCAGTATTTT.

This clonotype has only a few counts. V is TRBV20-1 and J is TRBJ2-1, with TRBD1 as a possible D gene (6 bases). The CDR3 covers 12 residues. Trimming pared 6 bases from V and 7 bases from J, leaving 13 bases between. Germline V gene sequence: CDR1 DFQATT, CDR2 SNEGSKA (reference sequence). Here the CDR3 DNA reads TGCAGTGCCAGGGGATGGGCAAATGAGCAGTTCTTC. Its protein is CSARGWANEQFF.

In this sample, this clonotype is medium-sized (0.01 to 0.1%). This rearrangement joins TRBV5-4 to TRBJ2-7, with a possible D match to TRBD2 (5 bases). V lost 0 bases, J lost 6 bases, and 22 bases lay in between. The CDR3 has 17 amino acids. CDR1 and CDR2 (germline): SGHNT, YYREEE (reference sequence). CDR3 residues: CASSLASSWLNPREQYF. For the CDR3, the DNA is TGTGCCAGCAGCTTGGCGTCTAGCTGGCTAAATCCCCGCGAGCAGTACTTC.

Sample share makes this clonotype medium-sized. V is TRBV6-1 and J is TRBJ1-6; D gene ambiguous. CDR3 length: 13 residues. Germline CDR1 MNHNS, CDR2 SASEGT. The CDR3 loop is CAARPQNNSPLHF. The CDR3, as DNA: TGTGCTGCGCGACCTCAGAATAATTCACCCCTCCACTTT.